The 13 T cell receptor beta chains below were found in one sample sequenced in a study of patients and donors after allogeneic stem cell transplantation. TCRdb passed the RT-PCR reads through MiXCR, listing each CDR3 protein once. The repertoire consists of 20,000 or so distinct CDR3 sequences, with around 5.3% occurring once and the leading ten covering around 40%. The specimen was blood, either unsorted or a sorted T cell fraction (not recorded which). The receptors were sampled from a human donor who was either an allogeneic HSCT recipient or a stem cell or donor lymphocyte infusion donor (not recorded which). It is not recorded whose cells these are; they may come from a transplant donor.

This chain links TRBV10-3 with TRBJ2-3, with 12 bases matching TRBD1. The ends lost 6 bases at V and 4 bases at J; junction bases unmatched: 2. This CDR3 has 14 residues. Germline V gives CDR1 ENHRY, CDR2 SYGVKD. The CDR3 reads CAIRGQGASDTQYF. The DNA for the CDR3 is TGTGCCATCAGGGGACAGGGGGCGTCAGATACGCAGTATTTT.

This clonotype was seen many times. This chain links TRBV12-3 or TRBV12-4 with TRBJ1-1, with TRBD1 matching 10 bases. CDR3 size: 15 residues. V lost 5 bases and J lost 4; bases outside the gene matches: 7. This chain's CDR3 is CASSPRTGGVTEAFF. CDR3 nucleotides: TGTGCCAGCAGTCCCCGGACAGGGGGAGTCACTGAAGCTTTCTTT.

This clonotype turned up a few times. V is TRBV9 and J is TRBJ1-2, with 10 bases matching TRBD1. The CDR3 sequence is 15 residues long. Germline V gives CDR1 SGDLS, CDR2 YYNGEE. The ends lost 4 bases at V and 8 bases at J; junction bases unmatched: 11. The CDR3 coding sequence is TGTGCCAGCAGCCCCCGACAGGGGGCGCTGGGAGGCTACACCTTC. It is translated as CASSPRQGALGGYTF.

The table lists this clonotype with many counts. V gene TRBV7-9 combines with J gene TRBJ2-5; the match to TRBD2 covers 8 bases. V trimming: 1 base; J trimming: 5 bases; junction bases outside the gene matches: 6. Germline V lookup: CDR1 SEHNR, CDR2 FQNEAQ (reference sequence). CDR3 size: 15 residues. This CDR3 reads CASSLVAGGYETQYF. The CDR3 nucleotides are TGTGCCAGCAGCTTAGTTGCGGGGGGCTACGAGACCCAGTACTTC. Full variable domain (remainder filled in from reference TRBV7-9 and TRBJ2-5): DTGVSQNPRHKITKRGQNVTFRCDPISEHNRLYWYRQTLGQGPEFLTYFQNEAQLEKSRLLSDRFSAERPKGSFSTLEIQRTEQGDSAMYLCASSLVAGGYETQYFGPGTRLLVL.

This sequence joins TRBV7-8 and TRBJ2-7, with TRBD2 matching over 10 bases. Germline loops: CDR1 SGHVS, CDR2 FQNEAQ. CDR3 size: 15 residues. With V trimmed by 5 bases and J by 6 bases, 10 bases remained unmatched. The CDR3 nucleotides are TGTGCCAGCAGCCCAAGTAGCGGGAGGCGGAGCGAGCAGTACTTC. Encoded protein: CASSPSSGRRSEQYF.

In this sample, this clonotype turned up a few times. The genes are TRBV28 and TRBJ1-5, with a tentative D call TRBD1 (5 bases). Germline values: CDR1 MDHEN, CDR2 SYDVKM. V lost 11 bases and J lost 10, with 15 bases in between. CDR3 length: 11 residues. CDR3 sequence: CASGREGPQHF. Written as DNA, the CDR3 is TGTGCCTCGGGCAGGGAGGGCCCCCAGCATTTT.

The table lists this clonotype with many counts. DNA for the CDR3: TGCGCCAGCAGTGAGAAGCAGGGGGACGGGACTGAAGCTTTCTTT. Encoded protein: CASSEKQGDGTEAFF. The rearrangement uses TRBV10-1 and TRBJ1-1; 7 bases map to TRBD1. After removal of 2 bases from V and 5 bases from J, the junction contained 8 bases not matched to a gene. Germline values: CDR1 WNHNN, CDR2 SYGVQD (reference sequence). The CDR3 runs to 15 residues.

The CDR3 nucleotides read TGTGCCAGCAGCTTAGCACAACTGGGGAACATTCAGTACTTC. It is translated as CASSLAQLGNIQYF. The chain carries TRBV11-2 and TRBJ2-4; D gene uncertain. Germline values: CDR1 SGHAT, CDR2 FQNNGV. V lost 1 base to trimming and J lost 7 bases, with 11 bases between them. This CDR3 region has 14 residues.

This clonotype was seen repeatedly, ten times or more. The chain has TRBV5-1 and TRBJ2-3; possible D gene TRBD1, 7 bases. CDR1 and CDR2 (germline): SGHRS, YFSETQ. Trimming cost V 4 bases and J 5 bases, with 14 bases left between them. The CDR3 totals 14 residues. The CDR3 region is CASSRQGEVDTQYF. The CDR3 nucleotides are TGCGCCAGCAGCCGCCAGGGGGAGGTAGATACGCAGTATTTT.

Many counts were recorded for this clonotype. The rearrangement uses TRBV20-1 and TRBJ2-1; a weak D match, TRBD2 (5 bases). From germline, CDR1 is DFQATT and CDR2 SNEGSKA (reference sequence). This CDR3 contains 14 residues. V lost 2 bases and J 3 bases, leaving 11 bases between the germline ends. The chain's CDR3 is CSARLAISYNEQFF. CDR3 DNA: TGCAGTGCTAGATTAGCGATAAGCTACAATGAGCAGTTCTTC.

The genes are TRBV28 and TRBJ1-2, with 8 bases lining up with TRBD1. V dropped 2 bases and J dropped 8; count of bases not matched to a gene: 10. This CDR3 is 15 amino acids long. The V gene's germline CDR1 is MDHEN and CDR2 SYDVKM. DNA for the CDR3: TGTGCCAGCAGTTTAATCGCCAGGGGGCGAGGGGGCTACACCTTC. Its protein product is CASSLIARGRGGYTF.

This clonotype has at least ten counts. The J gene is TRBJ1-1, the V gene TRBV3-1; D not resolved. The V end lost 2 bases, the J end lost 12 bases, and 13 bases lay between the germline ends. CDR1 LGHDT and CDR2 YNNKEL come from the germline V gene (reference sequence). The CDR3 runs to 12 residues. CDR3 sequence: CASSQSEAKTFF. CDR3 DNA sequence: TGTGCCAGCAGCCAATCCGAGGCAAAAACTTTCTTT.

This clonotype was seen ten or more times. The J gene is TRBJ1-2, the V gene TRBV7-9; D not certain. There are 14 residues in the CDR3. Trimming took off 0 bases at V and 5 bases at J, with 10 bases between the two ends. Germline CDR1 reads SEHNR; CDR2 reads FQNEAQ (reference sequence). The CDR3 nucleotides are TGTGCCAGCAGCTTAGCGTGGTGGGATTATGGCTACACCTTC. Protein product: CASSLAWWDYGYTF.